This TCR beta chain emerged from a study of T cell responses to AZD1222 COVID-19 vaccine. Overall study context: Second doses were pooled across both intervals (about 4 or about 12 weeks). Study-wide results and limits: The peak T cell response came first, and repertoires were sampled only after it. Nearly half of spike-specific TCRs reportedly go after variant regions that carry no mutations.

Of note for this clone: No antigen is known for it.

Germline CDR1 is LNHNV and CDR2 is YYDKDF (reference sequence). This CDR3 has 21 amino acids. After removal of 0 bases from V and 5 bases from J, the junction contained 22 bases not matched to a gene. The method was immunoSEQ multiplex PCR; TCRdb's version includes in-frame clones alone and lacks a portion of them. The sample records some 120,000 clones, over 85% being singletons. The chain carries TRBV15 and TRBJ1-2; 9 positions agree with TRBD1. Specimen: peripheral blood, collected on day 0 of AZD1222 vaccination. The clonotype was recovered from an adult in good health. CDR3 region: CATSRDRGLRDRAMLEYGYTF. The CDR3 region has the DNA TGTGCCACCAGCAGAGATCGTGGGTTACGGGACAGGGCGATGTTAGAATATGGCTACACCTTC. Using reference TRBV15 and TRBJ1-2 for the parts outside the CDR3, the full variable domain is DAMVIQNPRYQVTQFGKPVTLSCSQTLNHNVMYWYQQKSSQAPKLLFHYYDKDFNNEADTPDNFQSRRPNTSFCFLDIRSPGLGDTAMYLCATSRDRGLRDRAMLEYGYTFGSGTRLTVV.